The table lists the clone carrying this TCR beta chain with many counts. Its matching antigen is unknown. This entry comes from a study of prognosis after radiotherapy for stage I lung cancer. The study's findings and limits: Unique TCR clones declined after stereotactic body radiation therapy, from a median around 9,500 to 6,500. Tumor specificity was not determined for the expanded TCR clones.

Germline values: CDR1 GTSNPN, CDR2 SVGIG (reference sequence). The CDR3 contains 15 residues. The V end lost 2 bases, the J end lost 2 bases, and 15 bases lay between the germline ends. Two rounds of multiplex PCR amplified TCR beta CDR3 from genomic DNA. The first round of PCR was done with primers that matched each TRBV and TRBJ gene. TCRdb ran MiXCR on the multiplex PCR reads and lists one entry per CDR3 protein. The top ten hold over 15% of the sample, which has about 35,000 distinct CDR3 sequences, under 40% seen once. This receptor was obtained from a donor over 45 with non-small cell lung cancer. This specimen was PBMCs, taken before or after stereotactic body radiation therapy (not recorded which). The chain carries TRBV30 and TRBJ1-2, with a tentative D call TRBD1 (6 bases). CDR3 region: CAWSPPLGGNYGYTF. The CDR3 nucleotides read TGTGCCTGGAGTCCCCCTCTAGGGGGGAACTATGGCTACACCTTC.